The 6 T cell receptor beta chains below come from one sample, sequenced in a study of T cell responses to AZD1222 COVID-19 vaccine. Some clones are missing from TCRdb's copy, which holds only in-frame ones; the method was immunoSEQ multiplex PCR. The sample has around 110,000 clones; roughly 92% are singletons. Specimen: peripheral blood, collected 28 days after the second AZD1222 dose. These receptors were collected from an adult who received the AZD1222 COVID-19 vaccine.

The chain is built from TRBV5-4 and TRBJ1-2; D is possibly TRBD1 (6 bases). V lost 4 bases, J lost 4 bases, and 17 bases lay in between. This CDR3 region has 15 residues. CDR1 and CDR2 (germline): SGHNT, YYREEE (reference sequence). The CDR3 sequence is CASSLGGTSGYGYTF. CDR3 DNA: TGTGCCAGCAGCCTGGGCGGGACATCAGGCTATGGCTACACCTTC.

The chain uses TRBV19 and TRBJ1-1; D unresolved. Trimming stripped 3 bases from V and 1 base from J, with 6 bases between. From germline, CDR1 is LNHDA and CDR2 SQIVND (reference sequence). This CDR3 is built from 13 residues. CDR3 in amino acids: CASSIQPNTEAFF. CDR3 in DNA: TGTGCCAGTAGTATCCAGCCGAACACTGAAGCTTTCTTT.

The rearrangement uses TRBV27 and TRBJ2-5; D might be TRBD1 (5 bases). Trimming pared 6 bases from V and 5 bases from J, leaving 19 bases between. CDR3 length equals 15 residues. The V gene's germline CDR1 is MNHEY and CDR2 SMNVEV (reference sequence). CDR3 sequence reads: CASRRLKGSAETQYF. CDR3 DNA: TGTGCCAGCAGACGCCTTAAGGGGTCAGCGGAGACCCAGTACTTC.

V gene TRBV15 combines with J gene TRBJ1-6; D is unclear. Germline loops: CDR1 LNHNV, CDR2 YYDKDF (reference sequence). CDR3 length equals 16 residues. Trimming took 4 bases from V and 5 from J, leaving 15 bases between them. The CDR3 DNA reads as TGTGCCACCAGCATCGAGGGTATGGGAAATAATTCACCCCTCCACTTT. Amino acids: CATSIEGMGNNSPLHF.

V and J are TRBV9 and TRBJ2-3; D remains unclear. Germline V CDR1 and CDR2: SGDLS, YYNGEE. Deletions cut 4 bases from V and 0 bases from J, with 6 bases between. CDR3 length: 13 amino acids. The DNA for the CDR3 is TGTGCCAGCAGCTCCCAGAGCACAGATACGCAGTATTTT. It codes for CASSSQSTDTQYF.

The rearrangement joins TRBV12-3 or TRBV12-4 to TRBJ2-4; no firm D call. The CDR3 is 12 residues long. V lost 3 bases and J lost 6, with 6 bases in between. The CDR3 region is CASSLKGNIQYF. In DNA form, the CDR3 reads TGTGCCAGCAGTTTGAAGGGAAACATTCAGTACTTC.